The 23 T cell receptor beta chains below come from one sample, sequenced in a study of T-cell reconstitution after alpha-beta-depleted transplantation in children. A library of TCRbeta sequences, prepared with unique molecular identifiers, was generated. A single record per CDR3 protein comes from TCRdb applying MiXCR to the PCR reads. The repertoire holds 260,000 or so distinct CDR3 sequences, with 12% as singletons. The specimen comprised PBMCs from the stem cell graft donor, sampled from the stem cell graft. The source of these receptors is a human donor who donated a stem cell graft to a child with acute lymphoblastic leukemia.

This clonotype was counted ten times or more. The V call is TRBV12-3 or TRBV12-4, the J call TRBJ2-1, with D possibly being TRBD1 or TRBD2 (5 bases each). Trimming stripped 6 bases from V and 8 bases from J, with 14 bases between. This CDR3 has 13 residues. The CDR3 DNA follows: TGTGCCAGCAGCCGGGACCGCATCGATGAGCAGTTCTTC. Translation: CASSRDRIDEQFF.

This clonotype has at least ten counts. V is TRBV27 and J is TRBJ1-1; no reliable D call. The germline V gene encodes CDR1 MNHEY and CDR2 SMNVEV (reference sequence). This CDR3 is 14 amino acids long. With 3 bases removed from V and 0 bases from J, the gap between germline ends came to 8 bases. CDR3 amino acids: CASSLVRMNTEAFF. The CDR3 DNA reads as TGTGCCAGCAGTTTGGTACGGATGAACACTGAAGCTTTCTTT.

This clonotype was counted many times. The V gene is TRBV7-9, the J gene TRBJ2-7; TRBD1 is a possible D gene (6 bases). Between the trimmed V and J ends, which lost 3 bases and 2 bases, there was a span of 11 bases. Per the germline V gene, CDR1 is SEHNR and CDR2 is FQNEAQ (reference sequence). The CDR3 runs to 14 residues. The CDR3 nucleotides read TGTGCCAGCAGCTTCGGCGACAGGCCCTACGAGCAGTACTTC. Its translation: CASSFGDRPYEQYF.

The sample holds many counts of this clonotype. The V and J genes are TRBV12-3 or TRBV12-4 and TRBJ1-1, with D hard to call. This CDR3 spans 12 amino acids. Trimming left V 0 bases short and J 1 base short, with 0 bases between. This CDR3 reads CASSLANTEAFF. CDR3 coding DNA: TGTGCCAGCAGTTTAGCGAACACTGAAGCTTTCTTT.

There are many counts of this clonotype. The rearrangement links TRBV27 to TRBJ2-5; the D call may be TRBD1 or TRBD2 (5 bases each). Germline V gives CDR1 MNHEY, CDR2 SMNVEV (reference sequence). V was cut by 6 bases and J by 7 bases, with 12 bases left in between. The CDR3 sequence is 12 residues long. CDR3 DNA: TGTGCCAGCAGAGAGGGGTTTGGGACCCAGTACTTC. Protein: CASREGFGTQYF.

The chain combines TRBV27 with TRBJ1-5, with 7 bases lining up with TRBD1. Trimming took 8 bases from V and 4 from J; bases not matched to a gene: 5. Looked up from germline, CDR1 is MNHEY and CDR2 is SMNVEV (reference sequence). This CDR3 comprises 13 residues. The CDR3 coding sequence is TGTGCCAGCGGATTGACAGGGAATCAGCCCCAGCATTTT. The encoded protein is CASGLTGNQPQHF.

This clonotype appeared many times. The chain recombines TRBV3-1 with TRBJ1-1; TRBD1 might be the D (5 bases). The ends were cut back, 4 bases at V and 1 base at J, with 19 bases in the middle. There are 17 residues in the CDR3. The germline V gene encodes CDR1 LGHDT and CDR2 YNNKEL (reference sequence). In nucleotides, the CDR3 is TGTGCCAGCAGCCTCCTGAGGCGGGCAGGGTCGAACACTGAAGCTTTCTTT. Its protein product is CASSLLRRAGSNTEAFF.

This chain connects TRBV30 to TRBJ1-4; D is uncertain. V lost 2 bases and J 8 bases, leaving 6 bases between the germline ends. Germline CDR1 reads GTSNPN; CDR2 reads SVGIG (reference sequence). CDR3 length: 11 amino acids. CDR3 residues: CAWSHGEKLFF. As DNA, the CDR3 is TGTGCCTGGAGTCACGGGGAAAAACTGTTTTTT.

Of note for this clonotype: One junction end disagrees with the germline gene, perhaps due to a read error. The CDR3 here is CASRLDRANEQYF. CDR3 sequence (DNA): TGTGCCAGCAGATTGGACAGGGCCAACGAGCAGTACTTC. J is TRBJ2-7 and V is TRBV5-4, with 8 bases that match TRBD1. This CDR3 has 13 amino acids. Looked up from germline, CDR1 is SGHNT and CDR2 is YYREEE (reference sequence).

This clonotype has only a few counts. This chain connects TRBV5-1 to TRBJ2-5, with D unclear. Germline CDR1 SGHRS, CDR2 YFSETQ. The CDR3 consists of 13 residues. With 2 bases removed from V and 5 bases from J, the gap between germline ends came to 10 bases. The CDR3 nucleotides read TGCGCCAGCAGCTTCGGGCCTCGGGAGACCCAGTACTTC. It codes for CASSFGPRETQYF.

This clonotype was found many times. The chain links TRBV5-1 to TRBJ2-2; 9 bases are a match to TRBD1. The CDR3 is 15 amino acids. Germline loops: CDR1 SGHRS, CDR2 YFSETQ. With V trimmed by 5 bases and J by 5 bases, 7 bases remained unmatched. DNA of the CDR3: TGCGCCAGCAGATCGGACAGGGGTGATACCGGGGAGCTGTTTTTT. It specifies CASRSDRGDTGELFF.

The V and J genes are TRBV18 and TRBJ2-1; D is perhaps TRBD2 (5 bases). V was shortened by 3 bases and J by 7 bases, with 10 bases between the two germline ends. The CDR3 spans 13 residues. Germline loops: CDR1 KGHSH, CDR2 LQKENI. In nucleotides, the CDR3 is TGTGCCAGCTCACCGGGAGTCGAAAATGAGCAGTTCTTC. Protein: CASSPGVENEQFF.

The table lists this clonotype with many counts. This rearrangement joins TRBV24-1 to TRBJ2-3, with D unresolved. The V and J ends lost 4 bases and 2 bases respectively, with 12 bases between them. This CDR3 region has 15 residues. Germline V gene data show CDR1 as KGHDR and CDR2 as SFDVKD. In nucleotides, the CDR3 is TGTGCCACCAGTGACCTAGACCGAAACACAGATACGCAGTATTTT. As protein: CATSDLDRNTDTQYF.

This clonotype was seen a few times. The CDR3 region has the DNA TGCAGTGCGCCTCCGGGACAGGGGGCGCGAGAGACCCAGTACTTC. It is translated as CSAPPGQGARETQYF. This chain uses TRBV20-1 with TRBJ2-5, with 12 bases lining up with TRBD1. The junction had 9 bases not matched to a gene; V was cut back by 6 bases and J by 4 bases. The germline V gene encodes CDR1 DFQATT and CDR2 SNEGSKA (reference sequence). This CDR3 has 15 amino acids.

Ten or more counts support this clonotype. V gene TRBV10-3 combines with J gene TRBJ1-1; 7 nucleotides agree with TRBD1. Germline V CDR1 and CDR2: ENHRY, SYGVKD. V shed 9 bases, J shed 1 base, and the junction held 5 bases outside the gene matches. CDR3 length: 13 amino acids. This chain's CDR3 is CAITGTENTEAFF. DNA of the CDR3: TGTGCCATTACCGGGACAGAGAACACTGAAGCTTTCTTT.

Turning to this clonotype: A much larger clonotype is one base distant, so this may be a read error. This rearrangement joins TRBV10-3 to TRBJ2-6, with 8 bases aligning to TRBD1. This CDR3 region has 16 residues. The V gene's germline CDR1 is ENHRY and CDR2 SYGVKD. CDR3 sequence: CAMLGQASSGANGLTF. DNA of the CDR3: TGTGCCATGTTGGGACAGGCGAGCTCTGGGGCCAACGGCCTGACTTTC.

The sample holds many counts of this clonotype. The chain couples TRBV12-3 or TRBV12-4 to TRBJ2-7, with a tentative D call TRBD1 (6 bases). The V gene lost 5 bases and the J gene lost 2 bases, with 10 bases spanning the gap. There are 13 residues in the CDR3. The CDR3 protein is CASSRGQPYEQYF. The DNA for the CDR3 is TGTGCCAGCAGTCGAGGACAGCCCTACGAGCAGTACTTC.

This clonotype was recorded a few times. The gene calls are TRBV20-1 and TRBJ1-5; 7 bases line up with TRBD1. Germline V lookup: CDR1 DFQATT, CDR2 SNEGSKA (reference sequence). V dropped 6 bases and J dropped 0; count of bases not matched to a gene: 8. CDR3 length: 15 residues. This CDR3 reads CSAGGGGDSNQPQHF. The CDR3 DNA reads TGCAGTGCCGGAGGGGGCGGGGATAGCAATCAGCCCCAGCATTTT.

This clonotype was observed at least ten times. This chain joins TRBV29-1 and TRBJ2-1, with no clear D. The V end was cut by 2 bases, the J end by 0 bases, with 8 bases between. Germline V gene data show CDR1 as SQVTM and CDR2 as ANQGSEA. CDR3 length: 14 residues. The CDR3 protein is CSVERPSSYNEQFF. The CDR3 DNA is TGCAGCGTTGAAAGGCCGAGCTCCTACAATGAGCAGTTCTTC.

The sample holds many counts of this clonotype. The V call is TRBV6-1, the J call TRBJ1-1; 8 bases are a match to TRBD1. The CDR3 consists of 15 residues. V was pared by 4 bases and J by 4 bases, with 8 bases of the junction left unmatched. Germline V CDR1 and CDR2: MNHNS, SASEGT. CDR3 bases: TGTGCCAGCAGTGGAACAGGGGGTAGGGGCACTGAAGCTTTCTTT. This encodes CASSGTGGRGTEAFF.

At least ten counts were recorded for this clonotype. The rearrangement joins TRBV19 to TRBJ2-7, with 8 bases that match TRBD1. The germline V gene encodes CDR1 LNHDA and CDR2 SQIVND (reference sequence). The CDR3 extends over 15 amino acids. Trimming took 3 bases from V and 1 from J; bases not matched to a gene: 5. The CDR3 region is CASSIRGTGSYEQYF. The CDR3, as DNA: TGTGCCAGTAGTATCCGAGGGACAGGATCCTACGAGCAGTACTTC.

The CDR3 protein is CASSPSRGRPDEQYF. DNA for the CDR3: TGTGCCAGCAGCCCCTCGAGGGGACGGCCGGACGAGCAGTACTTC. This rearrangement joins TRBV7-6 to TRBJ2-7; D may be TRBD1 or TRBD2 (5 bases each). This CDR3 region has 15 residues. The germline gives CDR1 SGHVS, CDR2 FNYEAQ. Trimming left V 5 bases short and J 5 bases short, with 19 bases between.

This clonotype was seen repeatedly, ten times or more. The rearrangement joins TRBV28 to TRBJ1-5; the D gene is possibly TRBD1 (6 bases). V lost 5 bases and J lost 4, with 21 bases in between. There are 17 residues in the CDR3. Germline CDR1 and CDR2: MDHEN and SYDVKM. CDR3 coding DNA: TGTGCCAGCAGTGAGCCCGTAGGGGGTGTTGGTAATCAGCCCCAGCATTTT. Protein: CASSEPVGGVGNQPQHF.